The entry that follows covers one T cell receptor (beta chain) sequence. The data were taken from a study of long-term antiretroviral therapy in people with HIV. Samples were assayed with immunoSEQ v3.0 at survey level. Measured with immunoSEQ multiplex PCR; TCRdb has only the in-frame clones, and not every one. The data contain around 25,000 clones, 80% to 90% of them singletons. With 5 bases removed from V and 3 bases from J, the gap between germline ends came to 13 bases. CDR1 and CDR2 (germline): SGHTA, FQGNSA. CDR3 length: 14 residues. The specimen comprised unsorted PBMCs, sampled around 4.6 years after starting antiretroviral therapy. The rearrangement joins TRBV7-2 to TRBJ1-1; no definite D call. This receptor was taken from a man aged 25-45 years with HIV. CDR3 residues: CASSPSGRHTEAFF. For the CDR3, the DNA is TGTGCCAGCAGCCCCAGCGGGCGGCACACTGAAGCTTTCTTT.